This TCR beta chain is drawn from a study of T cells after yellow fever vaccination. Study in general: Low-cell-number fractions underwent preparation using SMART-Seq v4 Ultra Low Input.

In germline, CDR1 is DFQATT, CDR2 SNEGSKA (reference sequence). V was clipped by 3 bases and J by 4 bases; unmatched bases: 3. This CDR3 has 13 amino acids. Findings and limits, study-wide: Only a minor proportion of clonotypes was detected across both CD4 and CD8 compartments. When the response was secondary, it was weaker but reached its peak faster, day 5 versus 15.

5'RACE template switching added a universal primer site and UMIs to TCR cDNA. A single record per CDR3 protein comes from TCRdb applying MiXCR to the 5' RACE reads. The repertoire has approximately 96,000 distinct CDR3 sequences, 8% to 10% of them found once; the top ten carry 16%. The source was CD8+ T cells not binding an NS4B(214-222) dextramer, sorted from PBMCs, collected roughly 15 days after the first yellow fever vaccination. The clonotype originates from a young man who received the YFV17D yellow fever vaccine. The J gene is TRBJ1-2, the V gene TRBV20-1; 9 bases are shared with TRBD1. CDR3 loop: CSARETGGYGYTF. DNA of the CDR3: TGCAGTGCTAGGGAGACAGGGGGCTATGGCTACACCTTC.